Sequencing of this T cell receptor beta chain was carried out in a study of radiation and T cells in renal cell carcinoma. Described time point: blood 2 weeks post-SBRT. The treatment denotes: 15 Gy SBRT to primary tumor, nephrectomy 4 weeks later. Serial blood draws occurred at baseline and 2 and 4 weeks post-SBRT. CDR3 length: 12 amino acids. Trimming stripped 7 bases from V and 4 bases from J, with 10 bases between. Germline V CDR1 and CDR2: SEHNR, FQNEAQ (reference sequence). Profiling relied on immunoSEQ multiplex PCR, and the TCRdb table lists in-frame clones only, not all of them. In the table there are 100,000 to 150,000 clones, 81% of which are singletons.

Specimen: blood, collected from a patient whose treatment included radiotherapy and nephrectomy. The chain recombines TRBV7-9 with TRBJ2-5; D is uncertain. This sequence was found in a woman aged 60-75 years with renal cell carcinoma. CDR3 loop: CASTPFGETQYF. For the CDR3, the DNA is TGTGCCAGCACCCCGTTTGGAGAGACCCAGTACTTC.